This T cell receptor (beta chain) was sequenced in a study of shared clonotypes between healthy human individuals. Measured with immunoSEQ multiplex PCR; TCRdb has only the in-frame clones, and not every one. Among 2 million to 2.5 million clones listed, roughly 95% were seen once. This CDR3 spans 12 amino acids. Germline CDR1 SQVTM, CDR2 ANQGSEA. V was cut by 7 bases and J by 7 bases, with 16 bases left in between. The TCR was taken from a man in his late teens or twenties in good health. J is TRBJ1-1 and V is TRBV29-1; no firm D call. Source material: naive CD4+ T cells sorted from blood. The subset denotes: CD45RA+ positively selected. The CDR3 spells CSAVYTVFEAFF. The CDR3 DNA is TGCAGCGCCGTCTACACAGTTTTTGAAGCTTTCTTT. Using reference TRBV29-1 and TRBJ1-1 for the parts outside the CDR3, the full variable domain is SAVISQKPSRDICQRGTSLTIQCQVDSQVTMMFWYRQQPGQSLTLIATANQGSEATYESGFVIDKFPISRPNLTFSTLTVSNMSPEDSSIYLCSAVYTVFEAFFGQGTRLTVV.